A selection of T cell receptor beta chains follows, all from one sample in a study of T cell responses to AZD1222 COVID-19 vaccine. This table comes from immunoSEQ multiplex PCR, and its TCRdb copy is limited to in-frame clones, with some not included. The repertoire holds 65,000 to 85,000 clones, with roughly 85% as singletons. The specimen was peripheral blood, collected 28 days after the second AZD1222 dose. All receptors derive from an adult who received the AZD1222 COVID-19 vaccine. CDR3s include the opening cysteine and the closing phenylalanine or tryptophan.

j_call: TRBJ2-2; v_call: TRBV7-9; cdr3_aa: CASRPNRGFNGELFF
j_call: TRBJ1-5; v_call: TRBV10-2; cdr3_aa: CASSEDRNQPQHF
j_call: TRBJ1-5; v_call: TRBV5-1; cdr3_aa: CASSFIGGPKAYGNQPQHF
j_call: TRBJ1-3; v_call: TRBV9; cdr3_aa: CASSETDFSGNTIYF
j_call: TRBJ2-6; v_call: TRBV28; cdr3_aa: CASSPRGGGSGANVLTF
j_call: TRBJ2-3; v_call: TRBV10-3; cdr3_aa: CAITPAGGQITDTQYF
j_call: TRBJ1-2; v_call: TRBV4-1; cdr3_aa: CASSRTGANYGYTF
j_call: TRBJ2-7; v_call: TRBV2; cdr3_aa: CASAQQYEQYF
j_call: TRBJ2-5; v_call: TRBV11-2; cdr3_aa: CASSLAGGGAGETQYF
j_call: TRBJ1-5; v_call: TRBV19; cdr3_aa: CASSMTYIGFNQPQHF
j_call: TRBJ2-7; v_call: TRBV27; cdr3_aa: CASSLLTFPQTHEQYF
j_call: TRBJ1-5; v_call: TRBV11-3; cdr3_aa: CASKRESNQPQHF
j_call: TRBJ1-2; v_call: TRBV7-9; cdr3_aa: CASSPGTGGAKGYTF
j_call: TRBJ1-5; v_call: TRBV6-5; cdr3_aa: CASRPQGAYQPQHF
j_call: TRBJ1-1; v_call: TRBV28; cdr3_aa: CASSLASGVFF
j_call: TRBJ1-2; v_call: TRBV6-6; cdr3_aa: CASSYGEGYTF
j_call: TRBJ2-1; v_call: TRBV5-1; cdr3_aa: CASSPAGPINEQFF
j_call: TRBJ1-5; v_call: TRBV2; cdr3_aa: CASSPGQGANSNQPQHF
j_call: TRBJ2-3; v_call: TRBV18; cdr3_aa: CASSPDRGDTQYF
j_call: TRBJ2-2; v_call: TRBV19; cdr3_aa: CASSIEGGNTGELFF
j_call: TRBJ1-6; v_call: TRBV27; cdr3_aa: CASSQGTDSPLHF
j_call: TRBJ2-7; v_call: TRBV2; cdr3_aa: CASSTGDQQYF
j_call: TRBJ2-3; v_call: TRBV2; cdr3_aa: CASSEVGGSRNF
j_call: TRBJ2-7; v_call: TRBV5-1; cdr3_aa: CASSQKGPLYEQYF
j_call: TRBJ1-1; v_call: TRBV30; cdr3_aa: CAWSHGTIMNTEAFF
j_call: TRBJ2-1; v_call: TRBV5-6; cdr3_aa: CASSLLAGTHNEQFF
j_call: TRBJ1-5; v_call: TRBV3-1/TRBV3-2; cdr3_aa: CASSQDLSLHQPQHF
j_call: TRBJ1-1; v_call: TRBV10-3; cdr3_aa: CAISPGTDGTEAFF
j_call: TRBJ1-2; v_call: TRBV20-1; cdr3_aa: CSASPNYGYTF
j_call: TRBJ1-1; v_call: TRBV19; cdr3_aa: CASSTGTSNTEAFF
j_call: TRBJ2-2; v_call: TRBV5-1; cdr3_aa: CASRGTGAGELFF
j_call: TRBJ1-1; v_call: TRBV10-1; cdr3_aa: CASTQGLRTEAFF
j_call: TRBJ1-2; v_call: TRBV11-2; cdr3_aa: CASSFSGQNYGYTF
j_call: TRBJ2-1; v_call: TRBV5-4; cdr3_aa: CASSLASGGSYNEQFF
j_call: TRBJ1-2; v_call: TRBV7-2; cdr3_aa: CASSLSQRLYGYTF
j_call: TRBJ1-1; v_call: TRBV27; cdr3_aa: CASRVNTEAFF
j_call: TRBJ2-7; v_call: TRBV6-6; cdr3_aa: CASSPGAEQYF
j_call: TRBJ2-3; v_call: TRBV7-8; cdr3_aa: CASSLMTSGGATDTQYF